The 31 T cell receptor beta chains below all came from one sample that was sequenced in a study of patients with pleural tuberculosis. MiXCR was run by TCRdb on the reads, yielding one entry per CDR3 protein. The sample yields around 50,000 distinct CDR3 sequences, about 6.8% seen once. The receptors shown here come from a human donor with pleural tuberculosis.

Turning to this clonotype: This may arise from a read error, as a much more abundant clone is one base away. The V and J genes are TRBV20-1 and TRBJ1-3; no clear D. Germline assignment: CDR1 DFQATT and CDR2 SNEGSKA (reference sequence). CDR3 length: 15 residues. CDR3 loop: CSARVGSFSGDTIYF. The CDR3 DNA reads TGCAGTGCTAGAGTCGGCTCCTTCTCTGGAGACACCATATATTTT.

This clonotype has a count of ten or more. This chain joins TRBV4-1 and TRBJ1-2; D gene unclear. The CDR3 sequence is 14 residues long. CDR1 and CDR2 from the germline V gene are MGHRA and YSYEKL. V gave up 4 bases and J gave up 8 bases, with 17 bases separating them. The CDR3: CASSPAWGSGGYTF. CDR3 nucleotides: TGCGCCAGCAGCCCAGCATGGGGTAGTGGGGGCTACACCTTC.

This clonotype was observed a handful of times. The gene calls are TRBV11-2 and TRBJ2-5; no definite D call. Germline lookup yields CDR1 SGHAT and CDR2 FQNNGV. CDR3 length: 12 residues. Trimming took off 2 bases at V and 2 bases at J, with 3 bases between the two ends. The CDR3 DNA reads TGTGCCAGCAGCTTATATCAAGAGACCCAGTACTTC. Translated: CASSLYQETQYF.

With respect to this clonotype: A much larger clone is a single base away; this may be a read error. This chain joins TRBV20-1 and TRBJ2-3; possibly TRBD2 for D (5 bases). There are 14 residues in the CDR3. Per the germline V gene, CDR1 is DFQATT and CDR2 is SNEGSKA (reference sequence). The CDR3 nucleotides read TGCAGTCCTAGTTGCTCGGACTGCACAGATACGCAGTATTTT. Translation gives CSPSCSDCTDTQYF.

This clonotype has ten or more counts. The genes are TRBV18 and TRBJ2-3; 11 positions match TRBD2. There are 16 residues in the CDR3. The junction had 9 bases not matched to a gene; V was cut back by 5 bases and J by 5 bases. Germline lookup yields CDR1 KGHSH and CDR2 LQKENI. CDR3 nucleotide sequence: TGTGCCAGCTCAGATACGTTTACTAGCGGGGGAGATACGCAGTATTTT. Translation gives CASSDTFTSGGDTQYF.

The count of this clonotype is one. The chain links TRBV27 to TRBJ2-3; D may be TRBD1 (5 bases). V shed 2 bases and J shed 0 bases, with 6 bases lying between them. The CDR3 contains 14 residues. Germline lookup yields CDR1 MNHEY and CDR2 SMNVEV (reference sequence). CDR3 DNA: TGTGCCAGCAGTTTAAGACAGAGCACAGATACGCAGTATTTT. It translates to CASSLRQSTDTQYF.

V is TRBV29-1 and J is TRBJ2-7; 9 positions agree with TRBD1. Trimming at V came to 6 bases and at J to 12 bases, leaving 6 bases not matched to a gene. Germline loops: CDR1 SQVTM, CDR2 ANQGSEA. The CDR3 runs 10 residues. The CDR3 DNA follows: TGCAGCGTACAGGGGGCTAGCAGGTACTTC. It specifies CSVQGASRYF.

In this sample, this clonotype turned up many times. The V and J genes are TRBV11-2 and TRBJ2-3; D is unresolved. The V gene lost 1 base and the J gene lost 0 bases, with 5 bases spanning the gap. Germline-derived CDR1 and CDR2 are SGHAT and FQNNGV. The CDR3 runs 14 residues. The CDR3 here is CASSLGASTDTQYF. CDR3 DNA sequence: TGTGCCAGCAGCTTAGGGGCTAGCACAGATACGCAGTATTTT.

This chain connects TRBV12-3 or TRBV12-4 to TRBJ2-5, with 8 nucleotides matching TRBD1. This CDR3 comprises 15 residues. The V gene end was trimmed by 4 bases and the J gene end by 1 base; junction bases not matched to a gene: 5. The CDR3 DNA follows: TGTGCCAGCAGTTGGACAGGGCAAACCCAAGAGACCCAGTACTTC. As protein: CASSWTGQTQETQYF.

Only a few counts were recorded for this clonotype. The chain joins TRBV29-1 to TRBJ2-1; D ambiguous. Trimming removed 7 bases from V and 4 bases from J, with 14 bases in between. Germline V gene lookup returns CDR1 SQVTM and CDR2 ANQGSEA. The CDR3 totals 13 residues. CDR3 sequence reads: CSAEWGQYNEQFF. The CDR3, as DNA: TGCAGCGCCGAGTGGGGTCAGTACAATGAGCAGTTCTTC.

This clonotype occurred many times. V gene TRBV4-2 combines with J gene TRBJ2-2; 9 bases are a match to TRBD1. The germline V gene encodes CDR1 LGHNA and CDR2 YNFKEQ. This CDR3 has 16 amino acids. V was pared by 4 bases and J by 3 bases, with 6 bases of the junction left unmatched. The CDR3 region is CASSPTGQGYTGELFF. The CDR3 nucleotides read TGTGCCAGCAGCCCAACCGGACAGGGGTACACCGGGGAGCTGTTTTTT.

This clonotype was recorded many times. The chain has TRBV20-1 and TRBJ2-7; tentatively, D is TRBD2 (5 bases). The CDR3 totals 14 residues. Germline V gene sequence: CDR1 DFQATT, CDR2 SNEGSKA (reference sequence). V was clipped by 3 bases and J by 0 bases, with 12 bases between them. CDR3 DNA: TGCAGTGCTAGGCCTAGCCACAGCTCCTACGAGCAGTACTTC. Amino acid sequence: CSARPSHSSYEQYF.

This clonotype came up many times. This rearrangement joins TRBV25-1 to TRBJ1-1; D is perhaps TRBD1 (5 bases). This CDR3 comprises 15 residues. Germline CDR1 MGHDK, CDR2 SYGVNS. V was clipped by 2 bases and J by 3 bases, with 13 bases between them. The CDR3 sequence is CASSEGWGEYTEAFF. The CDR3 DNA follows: TGTGCCAGCAGTGAAGGGTGGGGGGAGTACACTGAAGCTTTCTTT.

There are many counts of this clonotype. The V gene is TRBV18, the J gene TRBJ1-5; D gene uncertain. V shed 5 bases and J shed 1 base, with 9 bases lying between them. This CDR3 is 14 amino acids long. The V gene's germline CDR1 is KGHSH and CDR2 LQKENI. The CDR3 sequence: CASSGEGSNQPQHF. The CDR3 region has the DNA TGTGCCAGCTCAGGCGAAGGGAGCAATCAGCCCCAGCATTTT.

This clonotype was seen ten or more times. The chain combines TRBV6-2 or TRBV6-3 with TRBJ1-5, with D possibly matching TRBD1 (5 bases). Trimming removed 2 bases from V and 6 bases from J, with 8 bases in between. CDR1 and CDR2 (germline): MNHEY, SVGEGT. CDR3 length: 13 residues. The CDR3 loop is CASSYDGGQPQHF. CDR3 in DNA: TGTGCCAGCAGTTACGACGGGGGTCAGCCCCAGCATTTT.

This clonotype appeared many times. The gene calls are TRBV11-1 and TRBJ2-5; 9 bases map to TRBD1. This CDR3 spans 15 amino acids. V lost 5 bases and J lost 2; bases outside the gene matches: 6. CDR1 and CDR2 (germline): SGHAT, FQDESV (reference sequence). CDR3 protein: CASSIVQGAQETQYF. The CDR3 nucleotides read TGTGCCAGCAGCATCGTACAGGGGGCGCAAGAGACCCAGTACTTC.

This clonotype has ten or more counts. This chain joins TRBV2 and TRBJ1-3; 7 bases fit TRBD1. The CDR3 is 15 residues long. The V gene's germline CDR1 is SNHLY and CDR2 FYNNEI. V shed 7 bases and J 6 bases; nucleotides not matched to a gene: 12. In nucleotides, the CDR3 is TGTGCCAGCAACCGACAGGGAGCTCTGGTAAACACCATATATTTT. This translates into CASNRQGALVNTIYF.

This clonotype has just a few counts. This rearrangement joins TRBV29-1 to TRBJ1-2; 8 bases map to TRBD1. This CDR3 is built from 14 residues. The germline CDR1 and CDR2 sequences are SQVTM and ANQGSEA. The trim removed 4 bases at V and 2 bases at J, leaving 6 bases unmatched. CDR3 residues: CSVVLRQGNYGYTF. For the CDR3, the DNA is TGCAGCGTTGTGTTGCGACAGGGGAACTATGGCTACACCTTC.

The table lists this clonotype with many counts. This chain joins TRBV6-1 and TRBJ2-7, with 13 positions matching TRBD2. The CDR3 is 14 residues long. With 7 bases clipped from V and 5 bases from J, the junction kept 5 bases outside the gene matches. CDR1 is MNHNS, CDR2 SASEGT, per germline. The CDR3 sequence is CASTGLAGRHEQYV. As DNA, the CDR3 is TGTGCCAGCACGGGACTAGCGGGGAGGCACGAGCAGTACGTC.

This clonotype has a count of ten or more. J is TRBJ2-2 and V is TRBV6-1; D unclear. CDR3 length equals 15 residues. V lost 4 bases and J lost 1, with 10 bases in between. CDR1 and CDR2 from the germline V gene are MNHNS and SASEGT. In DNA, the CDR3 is TGTGCCAGCAGTGGCGCCGACGAGAACACCGGGGAGCTGTTTTTT. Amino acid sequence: CASSGADENTGELFF.

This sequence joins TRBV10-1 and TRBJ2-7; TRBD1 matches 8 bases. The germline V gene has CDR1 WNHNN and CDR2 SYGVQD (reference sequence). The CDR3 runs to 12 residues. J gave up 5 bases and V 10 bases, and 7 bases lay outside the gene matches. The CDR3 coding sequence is TGCGCCACAGACAGGGGTCTGGACGAGCAGTACTTC. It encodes CATDRGLDEQYF.

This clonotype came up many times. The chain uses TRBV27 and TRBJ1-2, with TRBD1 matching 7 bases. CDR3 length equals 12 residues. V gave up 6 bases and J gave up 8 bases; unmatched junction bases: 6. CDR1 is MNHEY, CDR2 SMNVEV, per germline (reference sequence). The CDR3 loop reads CASRSTGYGYTF. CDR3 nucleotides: TGTGCCAGCAGGTCGACAGGGTACGGCTACACCTTC.

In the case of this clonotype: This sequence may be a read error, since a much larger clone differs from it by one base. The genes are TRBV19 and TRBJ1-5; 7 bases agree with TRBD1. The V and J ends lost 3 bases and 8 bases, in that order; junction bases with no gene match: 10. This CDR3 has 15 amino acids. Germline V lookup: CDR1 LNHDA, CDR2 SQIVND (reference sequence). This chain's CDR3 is CASSMIRQGSKPQHF. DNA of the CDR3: TGTGCCAGTAGTATGATCCGACAGGGAAGTAAGCCCCAGCATTTT.

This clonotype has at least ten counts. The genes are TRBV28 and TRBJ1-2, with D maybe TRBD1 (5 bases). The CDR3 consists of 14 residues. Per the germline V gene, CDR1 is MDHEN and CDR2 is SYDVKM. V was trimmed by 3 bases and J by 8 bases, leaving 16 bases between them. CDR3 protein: CASSFSGRDNGYTF. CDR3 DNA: TGTGCCAGCAGTTTTTCGGGCAGGGATAACGGCTACACCTTC.

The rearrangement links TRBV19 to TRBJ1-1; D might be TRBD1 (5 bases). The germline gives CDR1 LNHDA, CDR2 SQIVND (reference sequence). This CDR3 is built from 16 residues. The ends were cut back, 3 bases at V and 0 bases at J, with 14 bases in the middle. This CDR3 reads CASSIKWRGVNTEAFF. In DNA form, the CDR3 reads TGTGCCAGTAGTATTAAATGGCGAGGGGTGAACACTGAAGCTTTCTTT.

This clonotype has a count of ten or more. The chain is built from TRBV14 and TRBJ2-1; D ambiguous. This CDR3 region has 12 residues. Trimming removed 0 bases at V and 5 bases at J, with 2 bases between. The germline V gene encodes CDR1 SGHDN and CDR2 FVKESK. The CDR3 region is CASSQDDNEQFF. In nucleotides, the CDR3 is TGTGCCAGCAGCCAAGACGACAATGAGCAGTTCTTC.

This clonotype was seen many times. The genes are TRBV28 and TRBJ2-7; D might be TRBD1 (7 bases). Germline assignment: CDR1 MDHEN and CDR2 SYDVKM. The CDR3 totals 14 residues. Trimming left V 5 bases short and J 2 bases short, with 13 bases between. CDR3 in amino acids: CASSQGGGTYEQYF. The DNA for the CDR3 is TGTGCCAGCAGTCAAGGAGGGGGCACCTACGAGCAGTACTTC.

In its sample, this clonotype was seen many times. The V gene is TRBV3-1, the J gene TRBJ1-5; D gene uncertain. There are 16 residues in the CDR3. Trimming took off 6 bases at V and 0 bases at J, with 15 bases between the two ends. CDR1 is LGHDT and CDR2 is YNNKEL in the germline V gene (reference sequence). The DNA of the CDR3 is TGTGCCAGCAGTCATACACTCGACCTTAGCAATCAGCCCCAGCATTTT. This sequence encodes CASSHTLDLSNQPQHF.

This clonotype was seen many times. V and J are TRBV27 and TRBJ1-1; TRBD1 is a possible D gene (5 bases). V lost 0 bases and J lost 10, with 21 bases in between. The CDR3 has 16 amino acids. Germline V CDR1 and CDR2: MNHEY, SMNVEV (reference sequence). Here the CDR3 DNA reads TGTGCCAGCAGTTTATCGATGGGACGGCCACCCCGGGGAGCTTTCTTT. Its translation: CASSLSMGRPPRGAFF.

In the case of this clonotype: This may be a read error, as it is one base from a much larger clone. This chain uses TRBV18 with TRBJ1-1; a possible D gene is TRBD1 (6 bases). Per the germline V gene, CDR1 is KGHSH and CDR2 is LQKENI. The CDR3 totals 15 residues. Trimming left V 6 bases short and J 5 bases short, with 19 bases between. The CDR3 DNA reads TGTGCCAGCTCGTCCGGTGGCGGGGGGCGGACTGAAGCTTTCTTT. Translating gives CASSSGGGGRTEAFF.

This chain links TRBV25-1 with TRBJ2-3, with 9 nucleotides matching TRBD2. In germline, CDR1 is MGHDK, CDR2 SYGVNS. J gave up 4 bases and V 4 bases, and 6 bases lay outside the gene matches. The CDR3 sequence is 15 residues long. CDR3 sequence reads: CASSVLLAGADTQYF. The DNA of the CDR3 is TGTGCCAGCAGTGTCCTACTAGCGGGCGCAGATACGCAGTATTTT.